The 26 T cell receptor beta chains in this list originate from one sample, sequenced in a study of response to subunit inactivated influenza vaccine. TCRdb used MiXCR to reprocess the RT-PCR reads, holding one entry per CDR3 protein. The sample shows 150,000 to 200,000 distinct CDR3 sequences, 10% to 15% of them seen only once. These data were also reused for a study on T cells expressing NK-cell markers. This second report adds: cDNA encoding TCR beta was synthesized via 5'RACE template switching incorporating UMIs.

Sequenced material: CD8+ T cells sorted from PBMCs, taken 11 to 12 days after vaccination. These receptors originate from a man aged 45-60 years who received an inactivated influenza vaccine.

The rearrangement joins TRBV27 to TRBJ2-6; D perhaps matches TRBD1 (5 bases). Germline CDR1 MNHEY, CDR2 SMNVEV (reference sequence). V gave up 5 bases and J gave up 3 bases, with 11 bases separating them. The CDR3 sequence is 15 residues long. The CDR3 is CASSTRVYGANVLTF. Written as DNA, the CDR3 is TGTGCCAGCAGTACCAGGGTTTATGGGGCCAACGTCCTGACTTTC.

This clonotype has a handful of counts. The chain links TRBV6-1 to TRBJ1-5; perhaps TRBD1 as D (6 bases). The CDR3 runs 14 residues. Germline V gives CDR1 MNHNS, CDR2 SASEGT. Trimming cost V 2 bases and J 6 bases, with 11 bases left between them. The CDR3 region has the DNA TGTGCCAGCAGTGAATGGAGCAGGGGTCAGCCCCAGCATTTT. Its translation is CASSEWSRGQPQHF.

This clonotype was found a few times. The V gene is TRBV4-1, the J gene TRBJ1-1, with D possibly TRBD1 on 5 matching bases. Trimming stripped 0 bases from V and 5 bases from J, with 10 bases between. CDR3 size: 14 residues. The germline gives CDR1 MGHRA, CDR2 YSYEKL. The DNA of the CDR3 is TGCGCCAGCAGCCAAGATGGGGGTGGTACTGAAGCTTTCTTT. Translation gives CASSQDGGGTEAFF.

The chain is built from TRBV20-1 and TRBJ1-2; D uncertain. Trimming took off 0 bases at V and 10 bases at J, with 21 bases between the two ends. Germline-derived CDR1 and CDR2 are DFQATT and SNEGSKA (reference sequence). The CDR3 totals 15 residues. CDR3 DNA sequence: TGCAGTGCTAGAGATTTTCGTACGGATCCCAATGACTACACCTTC. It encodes CSARDFRTDPNDYTF.

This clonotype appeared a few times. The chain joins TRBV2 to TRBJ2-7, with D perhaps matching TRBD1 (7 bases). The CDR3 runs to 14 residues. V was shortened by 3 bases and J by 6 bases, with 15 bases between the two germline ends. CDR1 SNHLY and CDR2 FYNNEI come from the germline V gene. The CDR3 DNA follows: TGTGCCAGCAGTGATGCAGGGGGGTGGGCCGAGCAGTACTTC. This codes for CASSDAGGWAEQYF.

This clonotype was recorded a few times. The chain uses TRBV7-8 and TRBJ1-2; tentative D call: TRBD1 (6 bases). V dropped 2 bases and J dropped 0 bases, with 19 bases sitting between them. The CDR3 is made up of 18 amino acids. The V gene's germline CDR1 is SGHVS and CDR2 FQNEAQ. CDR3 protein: CASSLPAGAQNSNYGYTF. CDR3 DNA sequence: TGTGCCAGCAGCTTACCGGCAGGGGCGCAAAATTCTAACTATGGCTACACCTTC. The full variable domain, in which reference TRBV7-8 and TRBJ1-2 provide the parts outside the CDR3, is GAGVSQSPRYKVAKRGQDVALRCDPISGHVSLFWYQQALGQGPEFLTYFQNEAQLDKSGLPSDRFFAERPEGSVSTLKIQRTQQEDSAVYLCASSLPAGAQNSNYGYTFGSGTRLTVV.

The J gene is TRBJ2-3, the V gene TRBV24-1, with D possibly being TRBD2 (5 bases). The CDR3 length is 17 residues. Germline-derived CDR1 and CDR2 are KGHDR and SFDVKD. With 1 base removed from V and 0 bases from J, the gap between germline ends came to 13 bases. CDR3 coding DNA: TGTGCCACCAGTGATTTTATAGGCGGGCAGAGCACAGATACGCAGTATTTT. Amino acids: CATSDFIGGQSTDTQYF.

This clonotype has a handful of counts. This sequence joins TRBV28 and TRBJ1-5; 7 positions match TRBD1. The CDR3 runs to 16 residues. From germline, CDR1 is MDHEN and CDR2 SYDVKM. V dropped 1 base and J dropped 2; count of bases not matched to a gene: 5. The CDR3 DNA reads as TGTGCCAGCAGTTTATTTAGGACAGGCGGCAATCAGCCCCAGCATTTT. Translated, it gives CASSLFRTGGNQPQHF.

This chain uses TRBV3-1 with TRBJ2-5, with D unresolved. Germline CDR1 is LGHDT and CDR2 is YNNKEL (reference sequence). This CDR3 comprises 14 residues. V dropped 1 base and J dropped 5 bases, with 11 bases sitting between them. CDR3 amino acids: CASSQVGRSETQYF. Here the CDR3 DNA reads TGTGCCAGCAGCCAAGTAGGGCGTTCTGAGACCCAGTACTTC.

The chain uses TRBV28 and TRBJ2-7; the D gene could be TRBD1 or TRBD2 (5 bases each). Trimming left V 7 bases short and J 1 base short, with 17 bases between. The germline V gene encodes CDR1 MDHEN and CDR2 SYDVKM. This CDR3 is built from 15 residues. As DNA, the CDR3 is TGTGCCAGCACACCCCACGGGGCAGGGTCCTACGAGCAGTACTTC. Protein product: CASTPHGAGSYEQYF.

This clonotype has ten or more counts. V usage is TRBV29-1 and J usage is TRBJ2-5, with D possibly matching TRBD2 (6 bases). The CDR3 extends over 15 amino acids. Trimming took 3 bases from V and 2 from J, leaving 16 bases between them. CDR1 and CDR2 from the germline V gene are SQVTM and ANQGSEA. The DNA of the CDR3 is TGCAGCGTTGATGGGTTAGCGGAACCTCAAGAGACCCAGTACTTC. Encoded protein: CSVDGLAEPQETQYF.

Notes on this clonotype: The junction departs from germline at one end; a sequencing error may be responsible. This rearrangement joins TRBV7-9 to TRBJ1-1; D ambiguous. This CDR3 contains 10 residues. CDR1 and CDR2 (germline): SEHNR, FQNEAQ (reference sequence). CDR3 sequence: CASSLERIIF. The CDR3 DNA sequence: TGTGCCAGCAGCTTAGAACGTATTATCTTT.

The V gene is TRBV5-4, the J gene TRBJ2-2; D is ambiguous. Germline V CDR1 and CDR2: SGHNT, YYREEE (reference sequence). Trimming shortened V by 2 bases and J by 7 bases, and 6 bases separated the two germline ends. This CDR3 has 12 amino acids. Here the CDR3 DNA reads TGTGCCAGCAGCTTCATGGGCGGGGAGCTGTTTTTT. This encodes CASSFMGGELFF.

The CDR3 DNA is TGTGCCAGCAGTTACGAGGGGGCTGAAAGGGAGACCCAGTACTTC. Protein product: CASSYEGAERETQYF. The rearrangement joins TRBV6-5 to TRBJ2-5; 7 bases agree with TRBD1. This CDR3 has 15 amino acids. Germline values: CDR1 MNHEY, CDR2 SVGAGI. With 2 bases clipped from V and 5 bases from J, the junction kept 8 bases outside the gene matches.

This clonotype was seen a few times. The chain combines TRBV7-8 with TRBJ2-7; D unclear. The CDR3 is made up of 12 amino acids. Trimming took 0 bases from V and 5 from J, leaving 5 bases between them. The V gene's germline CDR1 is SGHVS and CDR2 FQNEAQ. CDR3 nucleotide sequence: TGTGCCAGCAGCTTAGCGTCTGACGAGCAGTACTTC. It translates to CASSLASDEQYF.

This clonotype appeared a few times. CDR3 region: CASSSTGVEFHEQYF. DNA of the CDR3: TGTGCCAGCAGTTCGACAGGGGTGGAATTCCACGAGCAGTACTTC. The chain uses TRBV6-5 and TRBJ2-7; 8 positions match TRBD1. The V and J ends lost 4 bases and 5 bases, in that order; junction bases with no gene match: 10. Germline CDR1 MNHEY, CDR2 SVGAGI. The CDR3 is made up of 15 amino acids.

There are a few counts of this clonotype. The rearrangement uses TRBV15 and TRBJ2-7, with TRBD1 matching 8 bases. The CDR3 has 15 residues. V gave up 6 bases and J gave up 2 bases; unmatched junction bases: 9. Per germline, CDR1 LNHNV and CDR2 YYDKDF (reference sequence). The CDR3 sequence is CATSSDRGKTYEQYF. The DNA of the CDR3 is TGTGCCACCAGTTCTGACAGGGGAAAGACCTACGAGCAGTACTTC.

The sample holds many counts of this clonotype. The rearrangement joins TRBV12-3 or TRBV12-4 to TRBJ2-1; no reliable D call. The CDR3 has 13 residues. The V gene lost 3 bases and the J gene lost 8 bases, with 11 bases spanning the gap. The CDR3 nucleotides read TGTGCCAGCAGTTTCCCGATGACGGATGAGCAGTTCTTC. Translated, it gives CASSFPMTDEQFF.

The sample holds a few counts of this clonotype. CDR3 DNA: TGTGCCAGCAGCGTAGGGAACCGGGAGGTCCAAGAGACCCAGTACTTC. Amino acids: CASSVGNREVQETQYF. The chain combines TRBV9 with TRBJ2-5; 7 nucleotides match TRBD2. V shed 0 bases, J shed 1 base, and the junction held 6 bases outside the gene matches. Germline-derived CDR1 and CDR2 are SGDLS and YYNGEE. The CDR3 loop spans 16 amino acids.

For the CDR3, the DNA is TGTGCCAGCAGCTCCTCCAAATTCGCAGAACAGTTATCGAGGGAGCAGGCTGGATACGAGCAGTACTTC. This gives the protein CASSSSKFAEQLSREQAGYEQYF. The rearrangement uses TRBV7-1 and TRBJ2-7; possible D gene TRBD2, 5 bases. TRBV7-1 is an ORF; its function is uncertain. The CDR3 sequence is 23 residues long. Between the trimmed V and J ends, which lost 3 bases and 4 bases, there was a span of 40 bases.

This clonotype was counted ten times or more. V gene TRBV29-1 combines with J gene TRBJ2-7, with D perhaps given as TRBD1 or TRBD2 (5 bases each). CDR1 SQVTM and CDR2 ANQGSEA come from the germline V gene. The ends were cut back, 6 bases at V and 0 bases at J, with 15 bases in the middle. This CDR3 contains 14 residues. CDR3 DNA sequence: TGCAGCGTAGAGGGGTGGGGAAGCTCCTACGAGCAGTACTTC. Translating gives CSVEGWGSSYEQYF.

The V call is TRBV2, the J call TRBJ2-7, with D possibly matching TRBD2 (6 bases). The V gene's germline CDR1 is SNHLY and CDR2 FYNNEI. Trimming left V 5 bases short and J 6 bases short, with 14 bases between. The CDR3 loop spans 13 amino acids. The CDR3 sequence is CASSWGGRAEQYF. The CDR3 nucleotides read TGTGCCAGCAGTTGGGGAGGAAGGGCCGAGCAGTACTTC.

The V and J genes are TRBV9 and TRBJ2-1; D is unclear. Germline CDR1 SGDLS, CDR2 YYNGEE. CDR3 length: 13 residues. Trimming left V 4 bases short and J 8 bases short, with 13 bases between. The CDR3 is CASSFEQVDEQFF. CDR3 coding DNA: TGTGCCAGCAGCTTCGAGCAGGTTGATGAGCAGTTCTTC.

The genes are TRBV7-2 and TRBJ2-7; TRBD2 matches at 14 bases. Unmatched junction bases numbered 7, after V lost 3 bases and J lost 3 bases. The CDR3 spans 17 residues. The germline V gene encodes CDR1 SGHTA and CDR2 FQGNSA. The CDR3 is CASSFGTSGSGFYEQYF. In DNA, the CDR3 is TGTGCCAGCAGCTTCGGGACTAGCGGGAGTGGTTTCTACGAGCAGTACTTC.

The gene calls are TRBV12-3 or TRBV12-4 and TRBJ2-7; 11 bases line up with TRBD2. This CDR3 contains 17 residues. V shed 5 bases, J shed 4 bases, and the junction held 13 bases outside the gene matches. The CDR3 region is CASSTILTSGSWYEQYF. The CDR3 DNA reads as TGTGCCAGCAGTACCATCCTTACTAGCGGGAGTTGGTACGAGCAGTACTTC.

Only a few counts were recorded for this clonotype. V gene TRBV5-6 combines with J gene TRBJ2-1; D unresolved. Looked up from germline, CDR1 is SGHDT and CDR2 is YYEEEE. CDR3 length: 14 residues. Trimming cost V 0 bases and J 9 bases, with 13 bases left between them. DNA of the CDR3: TGTGCCAGCAGCTTGGCTCTAGTTCCCCCTGAGCAGTTCTTC. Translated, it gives CASSLALVPPEQFF.